Below are 15 T cell receptor beta chains sequenced from a single sample in a study of T cell repertoires in cytomegalovirus infection. TCRdb fed the reads into MiXCR, producing one record per CDR3 protein. The sample has about 330,000 distinct CDR3 sequences, 9.5% seen once. The sample taken for sequencing was PBMCs. The receptors were sampled from a human donor in good health (CMV status not recorded). Some clones in this sample may be carry-over from other donors' samples.

This clonotype was seen repeatedly, ten times or more. V usage is TRBV28 and J usage is TRBJ1-3; no clear D. Trimming left V 2 bases short and J 2 bases short, with 25 bases between. Looked up from germline, CDR1 is MDHEN and CDR2 is SYDVKM. This CDR3 region has 20 residues. The CDR3 DNA is TGTGCCAGCAGTTTAACTTTGGACCGGGCCAGAAATCAGGCTGGAAACACCATATATTTT. This translates into CASSLTLDRARNQAGNTIYF.

This clonotype has only a few counts. The chain links TRBV11-1 to TRBJ2-7; 9 nucleotides match TRBD1. Germline V gives CDR1 SGHAT, CDR2 FQDESV (reference sequence). This CDR3 region has 15 residues. J gave up 8 bases and V 7 bases, and 15 bases lay outside the gene matches. CDR3 loop: CASTPRTGASLQQYF. The CDR3 coding sequence is TGTGCCAGCACCCCCCGGACAGGGGCCTCCCTCCAGCAGTACTTC.

This clonotype was picked up a small number of times. The V and J genes are TRBV28 and TRBJ2-5; weak D call: TRBD1 (6 bases). The germline gives CDR1 MDHEN, CDR2 SYDVKM. The CDR3 consists of 15 residues. Between the trimmed V and J ends, which lost 1 base and 0 bases, there was a span of 9 bases. Here the CDR3 reads CASSLSTGDQETQYF. The DNA for the CDR3 is TGTGCCAGCAGTTTATCGACAGGCGACCAAGAGACCCAGTACTTC.

The gene calls are TRBV7-9 and TRBJ1-2; D is ambiguous. Trimming pared 0 bases from V and 4 bases from J, leaving 12 bases between. CDR1 is SEHNR, CDR2 FQNEAQ, per germline (reference sequence). The CDR3 runs 15 residues. CDR3 bases: TGTGCCAGCAGCTTAGCGGCGGCGACCCGCTATGGCTACACCTTC. Translated: CASSLAAATRYGYTF.

This clonotype was detected a few times. The chain joins TRBV7-2 to TRBJ1-3; D is undetermined. The germline CDR1 and CDR2 sequences are SGHTA and FQGNSA. CDR3 length: 14 amino acids. Trimming pared 6 bases from V and 0 bases from J, leaving 9 bases between. The CDR3 region has the DNA TGTGCCAGCAGGGGCATACTCTCTGGAAACACCATATATTTT. Translated: CASRGILSGNTIYF.

This clonotype was seen more than once but under ten times. This chain joins TRBV6-6 and TRBJ2-2; TRBD2 matches 8 bases. Germline V lookup: CDR1 MNHNY, CDR2 SVGAGI (reference sequence). The CDR3 covers 16 residues. The ends lost 6 bases at V and 6 bases at J; junction bases unmatched: 12. CDR3 region: CASSLGLVNSAGELFF. The CDR3 DNA follows: TGTGCCAGCAGCCTGGGACTAGTTAATTCGGCCGGGGAGCTGTTTTTT.

V usage is TRBV19 and J usage is TRBJ2-7; TRBD1 or TRBD2 may be the D gene (5 bases each). The CDR3 is 16 residues long. In germline, CDR1 is LNHDA, CDR2 SQIVND (reference sequence). Trimming took off 5 bases at V and 2 bases at J, with 19 bases between the two ends. The CDR3 region is CASSSSPRDLAYEQYF. CDR3 nucleotides: TGTGCCAGTAGTTCCTCACCCCGGGACCTGGCCTACGAGCAGTACTTC.

The table lists this clonotype with a few counts. This chain connects TRBV6-5 to TRBJ2-1; unclear D gene. In germline, CDR1 is MNHEY, CDR2 SVGAGI. Trimming took 6 bases from V and 4 from J, leaving 16 bases between them. This CDR3 has 15 residues. This CDR3 reads CASRPDWASYNEQFF. The CDR3 coding sequence is TGTGCCAGCAGACCCGACTGGGCTTCGTACAATGAGCAGTTCTTC.

This clonotype was observed at least ten times. V and J are TRBV7-2 and TRBJ1-2, with 9 bases lining up with TRBD1. Germline CDR1 is SGHTA and CDR2 is FQGNSA. V shed 8 bases, J shed 8 bases, and the junction held 6 bases outside the gene matches. The CDR3 is made up of 12 amino acids. The CDR3 reads CASGTGPWGYTF. CDR3 DNA: TGTGCCAGCGGGACAGGGCCTTGGGGCTACACCTTC.

At least ten counts were recorded for this clonotype. The CDR3 protein is CASSLEGARSYEQYF. In nucleotides, the CDR3 is TGTGCCAGCAGCTTAGAAGGGGCCCGAAGCTACGAGCAGTACTTC. This chain joins TRBV7-2 and TRBJ2-7, with TRBD1 as a possible D gene (5 bases). CDR1 SGHTA and CDR2 FQGNSA come from the germline V gene. Trimming shortened V by 1 base and J by 3 bases, and 13 bases separated the two germline ends. The CDR3 covers 15 residues.

A few counts support this clonotype. The chain combines TRBV7-2 with TRBJ1-4; D not certain. The CDR3 is 13 residues long. V lost 8 bases and J 5 bases, leaving 12 bases between the germline ends. In germline, CDR1 is SGHTA, CDR2 FQGNSA. The CDR3 loop is CASRSTLNEKLFF. The CDR3 coding sequence is TGTGCCAGCCGGAGTACCTTAAATGAAAAACTGTTTTTT.

CDR3: CASSQRDGGNSPLHF. DNA for the CDR3: TGTGCCAGCAGTCAGCGGGACGGCGGCAATTCACCCCTCCACTTT. The chain employs TRBV27 and TRBJ1-6; D is possibly TRBD1 (5 bases). V was trimmed by 5 bases and J by 7 bases, leaving 15 bases between them. This CDR3 contains 15 residues. Germline CDR1 MNHEY, CDR2 SMNVEV (reference sequence).

This clonotype has at least ten counts. The chain combines TRBV30 with TRBJ1-1; TRBD1 is a possible D gene (5 bases). Germline V gene sequence: CDR1 GTSNPN, CDR2 SVGIG (reference sequence). The CDR3 runs 14 residues. Trimming removed 5 bases at V and 4 bases at J, with 17 bases between. This chain's CDR3 is CAWATGRGVTEAFF. The CDR3 nucleotides are TGTGCCTGGGCCACTGGAAGGGGAGTCACTGAAGCTTTCTTT.

For this clonotype: The junction does not match germline at one end; this may be a read error. The rearrangement links TRBV29-1 to TRBJ1-1; 10 bases match TRBD1. Germline V gene lookup returns CDR1 SQVTM and CDR2 ANQGSEA. CDR3 length: 13 amino acids. CDR3 in DNA: TGCAGCGTTATCGACAGGGGGCTGACTGAAGCTTACTTT. Translating gives CSVIDRGLTEAYF. The full variable domain, in which reference TRBV29-1 and TRBJ1-1 provide the parts outside the CDR3, is SAVISQKPSRDICQRGTSLTIQCQVDSQVTMMFWYRQQPGQSLTLIATANQGSEATYESGFVIDKFPISRPNLTFSTLTVSNMSPEDSSIYLCSVIDRGLTEAYFGQGTRLTVV.

Only a few counts were recorded for this clonotype. The V call is TRBV6-6, the J call TRBJ1-2, with a weak D call TRBD1 (5 bases). The CDR3 runs to 16 residues. The germline V and J ends were trimmed by 3 bases and 2 bases, with 16 bases remaining between them. Per germline, CDR1 MNHNY and CDR2 SVGAGI (reference sequence). This CDR3 reads CASSYSATGLNYGYTF. The CDR3, as DNA: TGTGCCAGCAGTTATTCGGCCACGGGACTCAACTATGGCTACACCTTC.